The TCR beta chain described here comes from a study of cytomegalovirus exposure and HLA in healthy donors. On the study more broadly: A subsequent analysis reported that the approximately 120 validation repertoires were produced on the same platform that had also been used for the 666 first-cohort repertoires.

Assay: immunoSEQ multiplex PCR; the TCRdb copy retains only in-frame clones and omits some. This table has some 200,000 clones, roughly 82% appearing once. This CDR3 contains 16 residues. Germline V gene data show CDR1 as SGHRS and CDR2 as YFSETQ. The V and J ends lost 1 base and 0 bases, in that order; junction bases with no gene match: 4. The TCR originated in a woman in her thirties in good health and CMV-seropositive. The chain combines TRBV5-1 with TRBJ2-7; 10 bases map to TRBD2. The sequencing input was PBMCs. The CDR3 sequence: CASSLSASGSSYEQYF. CDR3 DNA sequence: TGCGCCAGCAGCTTGTCTGCTAGCGGGAGCTCCTACGAGCAGTACTTC.